These 27 T cell receptor beta chains originate from one sample sequenced in a study of blood T cell repertoires in COVID-19. Using immunoSEQ multiplex PCR, the repertoire was profiled, and TCRdb retains in-frame clones only, with some absent. The table lists fewer than 300,000 clones, 80% to 85% of them singletons. The sample was PBMCs or T cells enriched from blood (not recorded which). These TCRs come from a man in his forties who had been exposed to COVID-19.

The V gene is TRBV7-9, the J gene TRBJ2-2; tentative D call: TRBD2 (5 bases). Trimming cost V 5 bases and J 7 bases, with 14 bases left between them. Germline-derived CDR1 and CDR2 are SEHNR and FQNEAQ (reference sequence). The CDR3 length is 14 residues. The CDR3 DNA reads as TGTGCCAGCAGCCCCGGGGAGTTGGGCGGGGAGCTGTTTTTT. This sequence encodes CASSPGELGGELFF.

The chain carries TRBV9 and TRBJ2-7; no clear D gene. Per the germline V gene, CDR1 is SGDLS and CDR2 is YYNGEE. The CDR3 sequence is 14 residues long. The V and J ends lost 0 bases and 3 bases respectively, with 10 bases between them. The CDR3, as DNA: TGTGCCAGCAGCGTAGGGAGCGAAGACTACGAGCAGTACTTC. Translated, it gives CASSVGSEDYEQYF.

The CDR3 spells CASSRTSTDTQYF. For the CDR3, the DNA is TGTGCCAGCAGCCGAACAAGCACAGATACGCAGTATTTT. This chain joins TRBV14 and TRBJ2-3; D is uncertain. The V gene lost 4 bases and the J gene lost 0 bases, with 5 bases spanning the gap. This CDR3 contains 13 residues. The germline V gene has CDR1 SGHDN and CDR2 FVKESK.

This chain uses TRBV3-1 (or the pseudogene TRBV3-2) with TRBJ1-3; D is possibly TRBD1 (6 bases). The V end was cut by 1 base, the J end by 7 bases, with 8 bases between. CDR1 is LGHDT, CDR2 YNNKEL, per germline (reference sequence). This CDR3 has 13 residues. In nucleotides, the CDR3 is TGTGCCAGCAGCCAAGGCAGGGGTAACACCATATATTTT. Protein: CASSQGRGNTIYF.

This clone was counted between two and nine times. CDR3 protein: CASGLTGANSPLHF. DNA for the CDR3: TGTGCCAGCGGCTTGACAGGTGCGAATTCACCCCTCCACTTT. The gene calls are TRBV6-1 and TRBJ1-6; D perhaps matches TRBD1 (6 bases). The germline gives CDR1 MNHNS, CDR2 SASEGT. Trimming took off 8 bases at V and 7 bases at J, with 15 bases between the two ends. The CDR3 totals 14 residues.

This chain links TRBV5-6 with TRBJ2-1; the match to TRBD2 covers 8 bases. The trim removed 3 bases at V and 8 bases at J, leaving 10 bases unmatched. Per the germline V gene, CDR1 is SGHDT and CDR2 is YYEEEE. The CDR3 runs 15 residues. The CDR3 is CASSSGTRTGDEQFF. DNA of the CDR3: TGTGCCAGCAGCTCAGGGACTAGAACGGGCGATGAGCAGTTCTTC.

This chain joins TRBV5-4 and TRBJ1-1, with TRBD1 identical over 10 bases. J gave up 1 base and V 4 bases, and 7 bases lay outside the gene matches. The CDR3 runs 16 residues. Germline V CDR1 and CDR2: SGHNT, YYREEE (reference sequence). CDR3 sequence reads: CASSPGTGATNTEAFF. CDR3 nucleotide sequence: TGTGCCAGCAGCCCAGGGACAGGGGCCACGAACACTGAAGCTTTCTTT.

CDR3 nucleotide sequence: TGTGCCAGTAAAGGAGCGGGGCTGTACGAGCAGTACTTC. It specifies CASKGAGLYEQYF. The chain recombines TRBV19 with TRBJ2-7; the match to TRBD2 covers 7 bases. This CDR3 is 13 amino acids long. CDR1 is LNHDA, CDR2 SQIVND, per germline (reference sequence). J was trimmed by 4 bases and V by 7 bases; bases with no gene match: 7.

V gene TRBV19 combines with J gene TRBJ1-1; the D gene is possibly TRBD1 (6 bases). The germline V gene has CDR1 LNHDA and CDR2 SQIVND (reference sequence). The length of the CDR3 is 14 residues. Trimming pared 1 base from V and 0 bases from J, leaving 6 bases between. The CDR3 protein is CASSIGQVNTEAFF. The DNA for the CDR3 is TGTGCCAGTAGTATAGGACAGGTGAACACTGAAGCTTTCTTT.

The chain uses TRBV30 and TRBJ1-1, with unresolved D. The CDR3 runs to 14 residues. The V gene lost 0 bases and the J gene lost 1 base, with 9 bases spanning the gap. Germline V gene data show CDR1 as GTSNPN and CDR2 as SVGIG (reference sequence). This CDR3 reads CAWSVRGGNTEAFF. Written as DNA, the CDR3 is TGTGCCTGGAGTGTACGGGGAGGGAACACTGAAGCTTTCTTT.

The J gene is TRBJ2-1, the V gene TRBV5-1; 12 nucleotides match TRBD2. The germline gives CDR1 SGHRS, CDR2 YFSETQ. CDR3 length equals 19 residues. V shed 1 base and J 1 base; nucleotides not matched to a gene: 9. The DNA for the CDR3 is TGCGCCAGCAGCTTGTTGACTAGCGGGGGTTGGGGATCCTACAATGAGCAGTTCTTC. As protein: CASSLLTSGGWGSYNEQFF.

This clone appeared a few times. The rearrangement uses TRBV5-6 and TRBJ1-5, with TRBD1 identical over 11 bases. The V and J ends lost 4 bases and 1 base, in that order; junction bases with no gene match: 7. This CDR3 has 17 amino acids. The V gene's germline CDR1 is SGHDT and CDR2 YYEEEE. The CDR3 DNA follows: TGTGCCAGCAGCCGTAGGACAGGGGGCTTGAGCAATCAGCCCCAGCATTTT. This codes for CASSRRTGGLSNQPQHF.

In this sample, this clone turned up a few times. This rearrangement joins TRBV12-3 or TRBV12-4 to TRBJ1-5; D is undetermined. Trimming removed 4 bases from V and 4 bases from J, with 5 bases in between. This CDR3 has 12 residues. CDR3 bases: TGTGCCAGCAGTTCGAGAAATCAGCCCCAGCATTTT. Translated, it gives CASSSRNQPQHF.

The genes are TRBV7-3 and TRBJ2-3; 10 nucleotides agree with TRBD1. The junction had 7 bases not matched to a gene; V was cut back by 5 bases and J by 8 bases. This CDR3 contains 14 residues. Germline V gene data show CDR1 as SGHTA and CDR2 as FQGTGA. The chain's CDR3 is CASSPDRGQGTQYF. The CDR3 DNA is TGTGCCAGCAGCCCTGACAGGGGGCAAGGTACGCAGTATTTT.

V gene TRBV20-1 combines with J gene TRBJ2-3; D uncertain. The germline V and J ends were trimmed by 4 bases and 6 bases, with 8 bases remaining between them. The CDR3 is 11 amino acids. Germline assignment: CDR1 DFQATT and CDR2 SNEGSKA (reference sequence). DNA of the CDR3: TGCAGTGCTACCCTAGTGGATACGCAGTATTTT. Translated: CSATLVDTQYF.

The gene calls are TRBV6-5 and TRBJ2-2; D remains unclear. Trimming shortened V by 7 bases and J by 2 bases, and 11 bases separated the two germline ends. In germline, CDR1 is MNHEY, CDR2 SVGAGI. This CDR3 region has 14 residues. CDR3 in amino acids: CASKLAYNTGELFF. Written as DNA, the CDR3 is TGTGCCAGCAAGCTCGCGTATAACACCGGGGAGCTGTTTTTT.

The CDR3 region has the DNA TGTGCCATCAGTGAGTCGCAGGGACTAGCGGCGATGCACAATGAGCAGTTCTTC. This codes for CAISESQGLAAMHNEQFF. The chain couples TRBV10-3 to TRBJ2-1, with 11 bases aligning to TRBD2. From germline, CDR1 is ENHRY and CDR2 SYGVKD. This CDR3 is 18 amino acids long. V lost 0 bases to trimming and J lost 5 bases; unmatched junction nucleotides: 9.

The rearrangement uses TRBV27 and TRBJ2-3, with D uncertain. The CDR3 covers 13 residues. Trimming pared 3 bases from V and 1 base from J, leaving 5 bases between. Germline CDR1 reads MNHEY; CDR2 reads SMNVEV (reference sequence). The CDR3 sequence is CASSFQGTDTQYF. DNA of the CDR3: TGTGCCAGCAGTTTTCAGGGCACAGATACGCAGTATTTT.

This clone was seen more than once but under ten times. The chain recombines TRBV7-6 with TRBJ1-1, with D unclear. Per the germline V gene, CDR1 is SGHVS and CDR2 is FNYEAQ. The germline V and J ends were trimmed by 1 base and 1 base, with 7 bases remaining between them. This CDR3 is 14 amino acids long. The CDR3 spells CASSLEATNTEAFF. The CDR3 DNA follows: TGTGCCAGCAGCTTAGAAGCCACGAACACTGAAGCTTTCTTT.

The chain combines TRBV6-6 with TRBJ1-4; maybe TRBD1 (5 bases). CDR1 is MNHNY and CDR2 is SVGAGI in the germline V gene (reference sequence). This CDR3 is 15 amino acids long. The V end lost 2 bases, the J end lost 4 bases, and 11 bases lay between the germline ends. The CDR3 bases are TGTGCCAGCAGTTACCGACAGTTGGGTAATGAAAAACTGTTTTTT. It specifies CASSYRQLGNEKLFF.

The genes are TRBV15 and TRBJ2-5, with 7 bases lining up with TRBD2. V gave up 7 bases and J gave up 5 bases; unmatched junction bases: 13. The CDR3 sequence is 15 residues long. The germline V gene encodes CDR1 LNHNV and CDR2 YYDKDF (reference sequence). The DNA for the CDR3 is TGTGCCACCAAGAGAGGGGAGGGAGTCCTGGAGACCCAGTACTTC. This encodes CATKRGEGVLETQYF.

This chain links TRBV6-5 with TRBJ1-4; D ambiguous. This CDR3 contains 14 residues. Germline CDR1 and CDR2: MNHEY and SVGAGI. Trimming stripped 6 bases from V and 1 base from J, with 9 bases between. CDR3 loop: CASRRLGTNEKLFF. The CDR3 nucleotides read TGTGCCAGCAGGAGGTTGGGAACTAATGAAAAACTGTTTTTT.

The rearrangement links TRBV6-6 to TRBJ2-1; D possibly corresponds to TRBD2 (6 bases). Trimming removed 5 bases from V and 3 bases from J, with 17 bases in between. Per germline, CDR1 MNHNY and CDR2 SVGAGI (reference sequence). The CDR3 length is 16 residues. CDR3 nucleotide sequence: TGTGCCAGCAGTACCGGCGGGACTTTCCTCTACAATGAGCAGTTCTTC. It specifies CASSTGGTFLYNEQFF.

This clone was observed a single time. J is TRBJ2-7 and V is TRBV5-1, with D perhaps TRBD1 (5 bases). Germline CDR1 SGHRS, CDR2 YFSETQ. This CDR3 comprises 13 residues. V gave up 1 base and J gave up 8 bases, with 13 bases separating them. The CDR3 bases are TGCGCCAGCAGCTTGTCTGGTCAGGGCAAGCAGTACTTC. Translated: CASSLSGQGKQYF.

The chain combines TRBV5-1 with TRBJ1-2; 9 bases are a match to TRBD1. This CDR3 is built from 14 residues. The germline V gene encodes CDR1 SGHRS and CDR2 YFSETQ. V gave up 4 bases and J gave up 6 bases; unmatched junction bases: 7. Here the CDR3 reads CASSRDRARDGYTF. The CDR3 coding sequence is TGCGCCAGCAGCCGGGACAGGGCTAGAGATGGCTACACCTTC.

DNA for the CDR3: TGTGCCACCACACCTGGACAGGGCAATCAGCCCCAGCATTTT. Protein sequence: CATTPGQGNQPQHF. This chain joins TRBV15 and TRBJ1-5; TRBD1 agrees at 7 bases. Trimming removed 7 bases from V and 2 bases from J; junction bases left unmatched: 5. The CDR3 consists of 14 residues. Germline CDR1 is LNHNV and CDR2 is YYDKDF (reference sequence).

V and J are TRBV7-9 and TRBJ1-2, with a weak D call TRBD1 (6 bases). CDR3 length: 14 residues. The ends were cut back, 1 base at V and 5 bases at J, with 11 bases in the middle. The germline CDR1 and CDR2 sequences are SEHNR and FQNEAQ (reference sequence). In DNA form, the CDR3 reads TGTGCCAGCAGCTTAGACAGGGTGGTATATGGCTACACCTTC. Protein sequence: CASSLDRVVYGYTF.